This is a list of T cell receptor beta chains from one sample in a study of post-analysis software for immune sequencing data. TCRdb re-analysed the PCR reads in MiXCR, keeping a single row per CDR3 protein. The sample carries 820,000 or so distinct CDR3 sequences, about 53% recorded once. Material: blood. These receptors were obtained from a girl between 5 and 17 years old with multiple sclerosis. CDR3s leave out the opening cysteine and the closing phenylalanine or tryptophan. The order of the fields is J gene, clone size, V gene, CDR3 protein. Only some rows state a clone size, as once, few, many or a class for expanded clones.

J: TRBJ2-5; size: NA; V: TRBV7-9; CDR3: ASIGLGGRETQY
J: TRBJ2-2; size: NA; V: TRBV12-3/TRBV12-4; CDR3: ASSFKGETGELF
J: TRBJ2-7; size: NA; V: TRBV4-1; CDR3: ASSPGLAGGIREQY
J: TRBJ2-7; size: NA; V: TRBV12-3/TRBV12-4; CDR3: ASTGGEQAYEQY
J: TRBJ1-1; size: once; V: TRBV10-3; CDR3: AISGDIGNTGAF
J: TRBJ2-1; size: NA; V: TRBV4-1; CDR3: ASSHLSGRSYNEQF
J: TRBJ2-5; size: many; V: TRBV4-1; CDR3: ASSPGTDQETQY
J: NA; size: NA; V: TRBV10-3; CDR3: AISEFAFDSISGYEQY
J: TRBJ1-2; size: NA; V: TRBV29-1; CDR3: SARRETGRGVGYT
J: TRBJ1-2; size: few; V: TRBV29-1; CDR3: SALGTPERINYGYT
J: TRBJ2-7; size: NA; V: TRBV6-1; CDR3: AGRTTSGRTSSSYEQY
J: TRBJ1-2; size: NA; V: TRBV5-1; CDR3: ASSLENSNYGYT
J: TRBJ2-7; size: NA; V: TRBV6-1; CDR3: ASSDQGAKQY
J: NA; size: NA; V: TRBV28; CDR3: ASSFIFQRERQETQY
J: TRBJ2-7; size: NA; V: TRBV20-1; CDR3: SAKVSSYEQY
J: TRBJ2-7; size: NA; V: TRBV9; CDR3: ASSVGWGQGGSYEQY
J: TRBJ1-5; size: once; V: TRBV12-3/TRBV12-4; CDR3: ASSLSPLDPQH
J: TRBJ2-2; size: once; V: TRBV5-1; CDR3: ASSAGSGQGAGGELF
J: TRBJ1-2; size: few; V: TRBV20-1; CDR3: SARGFPDNYGYT
J: TRBJ2-3; size: NA; V: TRBV7-9; CDR3: ASSLQIGTQY
J: TRBJ2-1; size: few; V: TRBV6-4; CDR3: ASSDSQSGGAYNEQF